This entry lists 10 T cell receptor beta chains sequenced from one sample in a study of OX40 agonist ivuxolimab in advanced cancers. Preparation of the library involved the immunoSEQ multiplex PCR assay. Not all clones reach the TCRdb copy of this immuneACCESS table, which keeps in-frame sequences only. Checked studies attribute under half of the gap to unresolved V genes and leave the rest unexplained. Present in this sample are over 30,000 clones, around 83% of which were seen just once. Roughly 2.5% of the sample lies in the top ten. The source material was CD4+ or CD8+ T cells sorted from blood, sampled in a trial of the OX40 agonist ivuxolimab. These receptor sequences come from an adult with an advanced solid tumor such as melanoma, head and neck, liver or kidney cancer.

The chain carries TRBV4-1 and TRBJ1-5; possibly TRBD1 for D (5 bases). Trimming shortened V by 4 bases and J by 7 bases, and 11 bases separated the two germline ends. The CDR3 contains 13 residues. The germline V gene has CDR1 MGHRA and CDR2 YSYEKL. The DNA of the CDR3 is TGCGCCAGCAGCCTACAGGACCGGCAGCCCCAGCATTTT. Its protein product is CASSLQDRQPQHF.

V and J are TRBV2 and TRBJ1-2; TRBD1 aligns across 9 bases. CDR1 SNHLY and CDR2 FYNNEI come from the germline V gene. This CDR3 has 12 amino acids. V lost 5 bases to trimming and J lost 8 bases; unmatched junction nucleotides: 3. CDR3 region: CASSKDRGGYTF. The CDR3 DNA is TGTGCCAGCAGTAAGGACAGGGGAGGCTACACCTTC.

The rearrangement links TRBV5-5 to TRBJ2-3; D call uncertain. Germline V gene data show CDR1 as SGHKS and CDR2 as YYEKEE (reference sequence). Trimming cost V 4 bases and J 5 bases, with 8 bases left between them. CDR3 length: 12 amino acids. The CDR3 sequence is CASSNFRDTQYF. The CDR3 nucleotides read TGTGCCAGCAGCAATTTTAGAGATACGCAGTATTTT.

V gene TRBV11-2 combines with J gene TRBJ1-1, with 9 bases aligning to TRBD1. CDR1 and CDR2 (germline): SGHAT, FQNNGV. V dropped 5 bases and J dropped 4; count of bases not matched to a gene: 8. The CDR3 has 15 residues. The DNA for the CDR3 is TGTGCCAGCAGCACCCGGGACAGGGAAGTCACTGAAGCTTTCTTT. This gives the protein CASSTRDREVTEAFF.

J is TRBJ1-3 and V is TRBV6-6, with D possibly matching TRBD1 (5 bases). CDR1 and CDR2 from the germline V gene are MNHNY and SVGAGI (reference sequence). This CDR3 contains 14 residues. V gave up 4 bases and J gave up 4 bases, with 11 bases separating them. This chain's CDR3 is CASSSGAQGNTIYF. The CDR3 DNA sequence: TGTGCCAGCAGTTCCGGGGCTCAAGGAAACACCATATATTTT.

This clone is termed medium-sized. The gene calls are TRBV10-3 and TRBJ1-1; the match to TRBD1 covers 7 bases. Trimming took 10 bases from V and 10 from J; bases not matched to a gene: 21. CDR1 and CDR2 (germline): ENHRY, SYGVKD. This CDR3 has 15 residues. The CDR3 loop is CASTNRDSLHRGAFF. DNA for the CDR3: TGTGCCAGTACCAACCGGGACAGTCTTCACCGGGGAGCTTTCTTT.

The chain links TRBV6-6 to TRBJ1-2; possibly TRBD1 for D (5 bases). This CDR3 has 13 residues. Trimming took 6 bases from V and 8 from J, leaving 16 bases between them. The germline V gene encodes CDR1 MNHNY and CDR2 SVGAGI (reference sequence). This CDR3 reads CASSRDPEGGYTF. CDR3 coding DNA: TGTGCCAGCAGCCGGGACCCTGAAGGAGGCTACACCTTC.

The rearrangement uses TRBV9 and TRBJ2-5; 8 bases map to TRBD1. With 4 bases clipped from V and 5 bases from J, the junction kept 7 bases outside the gene matches. The CDR3 is made up of 14 amino acids. Germline values: CDR1 SGDLS, CDR2 YYNGEE. The CDR3, as DNA: TGTGCCAGCAGCTCCCAGGGGGCTGATGAGACCCAGTACTTC. Translated: CASSSQGADETQYF.

This chain connects TRBV25-1 to TRBJ2-1, with 7 bases identical to TRBD1. Trimming cost V 5 bases and J 5 bases; bases outside gene matches: 12. Germline CDR1 is MGHDK and CDR2 is SYGVNS. This CDR3 has 16 amino acids. For the CDR3, the DNA is TGTGCCAGCAGTCCACGACAGGGTAGGACAAACAATGAGCAGTTCTTC. Its translation is CASSPRQGRTNNEQFF.

This chain uses TRBV5-6 with TRBJ1-4; D unresolved. Germline assignment: CDR1 SGHDT and CDR2 YYEEEE. V was trimmed by 0 bases and J by 1 base, leaving 7 bases between them. There are 15 residues in the CDR3. The CDR3 here is CASSLGLGTNEKLFF. DNA of the CDR3: TGTGCCAGCAGCTTGGGTCTTGGAACTAATGAAAAACTGTTTTTT.